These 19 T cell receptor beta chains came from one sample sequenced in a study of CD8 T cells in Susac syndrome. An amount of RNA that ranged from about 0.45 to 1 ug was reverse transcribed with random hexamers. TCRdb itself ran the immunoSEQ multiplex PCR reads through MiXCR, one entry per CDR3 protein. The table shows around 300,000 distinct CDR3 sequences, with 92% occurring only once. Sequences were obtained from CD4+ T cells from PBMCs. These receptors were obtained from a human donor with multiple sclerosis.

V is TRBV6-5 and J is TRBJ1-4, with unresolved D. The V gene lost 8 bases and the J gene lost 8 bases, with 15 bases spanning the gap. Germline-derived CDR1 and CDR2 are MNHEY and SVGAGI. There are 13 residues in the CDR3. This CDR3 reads CASRKAVQEKLFF. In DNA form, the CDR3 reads TGTGCCAGCCGAAAGGCAGTCCAGGAAAAACTGTTTTTT.

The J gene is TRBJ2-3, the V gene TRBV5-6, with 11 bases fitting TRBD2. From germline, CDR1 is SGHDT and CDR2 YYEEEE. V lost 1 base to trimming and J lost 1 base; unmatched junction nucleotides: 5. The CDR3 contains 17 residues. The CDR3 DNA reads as TGTGCCAGCAGCTTGTATTTACTAGCGGGGGGCACAGATACGCAGTATTTT. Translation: CASSLYLLAGGTDTQYF.

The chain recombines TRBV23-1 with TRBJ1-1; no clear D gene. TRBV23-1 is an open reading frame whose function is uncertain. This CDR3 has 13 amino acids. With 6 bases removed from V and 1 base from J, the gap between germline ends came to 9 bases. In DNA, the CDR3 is TGCGCCAGCAGGTCACCTTCGAACACTGAAGCTTTCTTT. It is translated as CASRSPSNTEAFF.

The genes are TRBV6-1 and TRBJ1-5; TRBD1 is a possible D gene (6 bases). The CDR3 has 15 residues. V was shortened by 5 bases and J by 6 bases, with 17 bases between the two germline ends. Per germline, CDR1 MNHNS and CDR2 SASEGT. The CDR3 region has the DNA TGTGCCAGCAGTTGGAACAGGGCAGTGGGTCAGCCCCAGCATTTT. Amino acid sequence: CASSWNRAVGQPQHF.

CDR3 residues: CASSLLTSGGNNEQFF. CDR3 in DNA: TGTGCCAGCAGCTTATTGACTAGCGGGGGCAACAATGAGCAGTTCTTC. The chain joins TRBV7-3 to TRBJ2-1, with 12 positions matching TRBD2. Germline V lookup: CDR1 SGHTA, CDR2 FQGTGA. V trimming: 2 bases; J trimming: 5 bases; junction bases outside the gene matches: 4. The CDR3 consists of 16 residues.

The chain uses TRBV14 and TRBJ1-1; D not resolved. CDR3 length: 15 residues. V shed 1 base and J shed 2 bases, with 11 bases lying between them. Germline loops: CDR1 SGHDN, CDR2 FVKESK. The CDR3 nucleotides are TGTGCCAGCAGCCAAGCCGCTCAGACTAACACTGAAGCTTTCTTT. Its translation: CASSQAAQTNTEAFF.

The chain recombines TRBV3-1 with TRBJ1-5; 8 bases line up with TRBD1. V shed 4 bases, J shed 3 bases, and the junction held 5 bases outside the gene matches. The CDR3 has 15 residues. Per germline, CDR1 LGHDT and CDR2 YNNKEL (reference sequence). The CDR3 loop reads CASSPTGGPNQPQHF. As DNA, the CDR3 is TGTGCCAGCAGCCCCACAGGGGGACCCAATCAGCCCCAGCATTTT.

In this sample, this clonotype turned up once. CDR3 sequence reads: CSARAFSGRSSYEQYF. The CDR3 DNA follows: TGCAGTGCTCGAGCTTTTAGCGGGCGGAGCTCCTACGAGCAGTACTTC. The V and J genes are TRBV20-1 and TRBJ2-7, with 7 bases identical to TRBD2. The germline V gene encodes CDR1 DFQATT and CDR2 SNEGSKA (reference sequence). With V trimmed by 5 bases and J by 0 bases, 13 bases remained unmatched. The CDR3 loop spans 16 amino acids.

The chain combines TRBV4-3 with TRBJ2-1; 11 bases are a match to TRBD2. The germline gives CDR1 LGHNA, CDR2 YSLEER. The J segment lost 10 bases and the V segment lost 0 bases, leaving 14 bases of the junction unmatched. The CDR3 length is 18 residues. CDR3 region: CASSQEAGLAGGPSEQFF. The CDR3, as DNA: TGCGCCAGCAGCCAAGAAGCTGGGTTAGCGGGAGGGCCGTCCGAGCAGTTCTTC.

The CDR3 sequence: CASSALGGPSTDTQYF. For the CDR3, the DNA is TGTGCCAGCAGCGCTCTCGGTGGCCCGAGCACAGATACGCAGTATTTT. The chain recombines TRBV6-2 or TRBV6-3 with TRBJ2-3; D unclear. Germline loops: CDR1 MNHEY, CDR2 SVGEGT. CDR3 length equals 16 residues. V lost 6 bases and J 0 bases, leaving 16 bases between the germline ends.

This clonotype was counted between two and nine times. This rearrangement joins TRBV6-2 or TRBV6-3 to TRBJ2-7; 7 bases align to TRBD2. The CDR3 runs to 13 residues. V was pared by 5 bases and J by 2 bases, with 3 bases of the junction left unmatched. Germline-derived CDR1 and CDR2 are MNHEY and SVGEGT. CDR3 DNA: TGTGCCAGCAGTCGGCTAGCGGCCTACGAGCAGTACTTC. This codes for CASSRLAAYEQYF.

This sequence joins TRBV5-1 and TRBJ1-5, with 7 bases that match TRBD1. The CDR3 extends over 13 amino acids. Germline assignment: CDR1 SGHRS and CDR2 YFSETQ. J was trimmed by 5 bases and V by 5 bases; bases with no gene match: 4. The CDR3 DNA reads TGCGCCAGCAGACAGGGGCCCGATCAGCCCCAGCATTTT. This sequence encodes CASRQGPDQPQHF.

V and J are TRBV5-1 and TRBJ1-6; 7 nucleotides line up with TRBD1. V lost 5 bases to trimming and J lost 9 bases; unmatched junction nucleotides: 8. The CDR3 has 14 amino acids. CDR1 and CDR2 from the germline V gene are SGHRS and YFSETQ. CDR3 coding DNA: TGCGCCAGCAGAGCGACAGGGATAAGTTCACCCCTCCACTTT. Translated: CASRATGISSPLHF.

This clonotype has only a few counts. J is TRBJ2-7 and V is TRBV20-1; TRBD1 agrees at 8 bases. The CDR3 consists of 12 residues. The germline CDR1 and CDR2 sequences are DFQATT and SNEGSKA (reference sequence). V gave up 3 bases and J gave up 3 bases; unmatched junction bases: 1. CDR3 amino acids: CSASGTGYEQYF. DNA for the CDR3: TGCAGTGCTAGCGGGACAGGCTACGAGCAGTACTTC.

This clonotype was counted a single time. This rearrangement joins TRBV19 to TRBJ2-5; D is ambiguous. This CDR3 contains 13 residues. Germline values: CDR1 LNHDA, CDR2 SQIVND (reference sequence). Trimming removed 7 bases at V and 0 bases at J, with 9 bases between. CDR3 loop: CASIGRDQETQYF. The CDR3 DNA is TGTGCCAGTATAGGAAGGGACCAAGAGACCCAGTACTTC.

CDR3 in DNA: TGTGCCAGCAGGATACTTTTGAACACTGAAGCTTTCTTT. Protein sequence: CASRILLNTEAFF. The V call is TRBV2, the J call TRBJ1-1; no reliable D call. The CDR3 loop spans 13 amino acids. V was pared by 6 bases and J by 0 bases, with 8 bases between. CDR1 and CDR2 from the germline V gene are SNHLY and FYNNEI.

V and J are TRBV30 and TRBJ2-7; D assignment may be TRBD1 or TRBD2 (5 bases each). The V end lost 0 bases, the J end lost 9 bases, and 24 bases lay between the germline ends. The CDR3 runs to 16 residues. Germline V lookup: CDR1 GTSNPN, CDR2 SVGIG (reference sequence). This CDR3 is CAWSVVPFLVGTWQYF. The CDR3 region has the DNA TGTGCCTGGAGTGTAGTTCCTTTTCTGGTAGGGACGTGGCAGTACTTC. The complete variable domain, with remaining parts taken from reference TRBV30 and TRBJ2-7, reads SQTIHQWPATLVQPVGSPLSLECTVEGTSNPNLYWYRQAAGRGLQLLFYSVGIGQISSEVPQNLSASRPQDRQFILSSKKLLLSDSGFYLCAWSVVPFLVGTWQYFGPGTRLTVT.

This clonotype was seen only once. The CDR3 DNA is TGTGCCAGCAGCCAAGTGGGGACGCCCCTCCACTTT. Translated: CASSQVGTPLHF. This sequence joins TRBV3-1 and TRBJ1-6; TRBD1 might be the D (5 bases). The CDR3 contains 12 residues. Trimming cost V 1 base and J 13 bases, with 8 bases left between them. CDR1 LGHDT and CDR2 YNNKEL come from the germline V gene (reference sequence).

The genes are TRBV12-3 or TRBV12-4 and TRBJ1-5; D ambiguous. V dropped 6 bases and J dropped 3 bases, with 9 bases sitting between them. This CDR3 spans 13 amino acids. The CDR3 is CASSRELNQPQHF. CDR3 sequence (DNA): TGTGCCAGCAGCCGAGAGCTCAATCAGCCCCAGCATTTT.